A selection of T cell receptor beta chains follows, all from one sample in a study of blood T cell repertoires in COVID-19. This table comes from immunoSEQ multiplex PCR, and its TCRdb copy is limited to in-frame clones, with some not included. The repertoire holds 65,000 or so clones, with over 85% as singletons. The source material was peripheral blood. These receptor sequences come from a man in his 60s with acute or convalescent COVID-19. Both conserved end residues are part of each CDR3. Each record gives: J gene, clone size, V gene, D gene, CDR3 DNA, CDR3 protein. D genes are given only for firm matches. Only part of the rows carry a size: once, few, many, or a class if the clone is expanded.

J gene: TRBJ1-3
clone size: -
V gene: TRBV3-1/TRBV3-2
D gene: -
CDR3 DNA: TGTGCCAGCAGCCATCGGACAGAAACTTACTCTGGAAACACCATATATTTT
CDR3 protein: CASSHRTETYSGNTIYF

J gene: TRBJ1-2
clone size: -
V gene: TRBV19
D gene: -
CDR3 DNA: TGTGCCAGTGGTCACCAATTGAGTTATGGCTACACCTTC
CDR3 protein: CASGHQLSYGYTF

J gene: TRBJ2-1
clone size: -
V gene: TRBV27
D gene: -
CDR3 DNA: TGTGCCAGCAGGCAGGGATACTCCTACAATGAGCAGTTCTTC
CDR3 protein: CASRQGYSYNEQFF

J gene: TRBJ1-2
clone size: few
V gene: TRBV9
D gene: -
CDR3 DNA: TGTGCCAGCAGCGTAGCGGGGTCCCCGCTGTCATATGGCTACACCTTC
CDR3 protein: CASSVAGSPLSYGYTF

J gene: TRBJ1-2
clone size: -
V gene: TRBV7-9
D gene: TRBD1
CDR3 DNA: TGTGCCAGCAGCTCCGGGACAGGACTCTATGGCTACACCTTC
CDR3 protein: CASSSGTGLYGYTF

J gene: TRBJ2-7
clone size: -
V gene: TRBV7-2
D gene: -
CDR3 DNA: TGTGCCAGCAGCCCCGACCCGGACAGTGAGTACGAGCAGTACTTC
CDR3 protein: CASSPDPDSEYEQYF

J gene: TRBJ1-2
clone size: -
V gene: TRBV5-1
D gene: TRBD1
CDR3 DNA: TGCGCCAGCGGTTCTGACAGGGACCTTGGCTACACCTTC
CDR3 protein: CASGSDRDLGYTF

J gene: TRBJ1-3
clone size: -
V gene: TRBV7-2
D gene: -
CDR3 DNA: TGTGCCAGCAGCTTTACAGGGTCTGGAAACACCATATATTTT
CDR3 protein: CASSFTGSGNTIYF

J gene: TRBJ2-7
clone size: once
V gene: TRBV25-1
D gene: -
CDR3 DNA: TGTGCCAGCTCGGGCGGGGCACAAAGCTACGAGCAGTACTTC
CDR3 protein: CASSGGAQSYEQYF

J gene: TRBJ2-7
clone size: -
V gene: TRBV5-1
D gene: -
CDR3 DNA: TGCGCCAGCAGCTTTGGACAGGGAGGGTACGAGCAGTACTTC
CDR3 protein: CASSFGQGGYEQYF

J gene: TRBJ1-1
clone size: -
V gene: TRBV3-1/TRBV3-2
D gene: -
CDR3 DNA: TGTGCCAGCAGCCAGCCGGACACTTACACTGAAGCTTTCTTT
CDR3 protein: CASSQPDTYTEAFF

J gene: TRBJ2-1
clone size: -
V gene: TRBV18
D gene: -
CDR3 DNA: -
CDR3 protein: CASSGFGTGAFF

J gene: TRBJ1-1
clone size: -
V gene: TRBV6-5
D gene: TRBD1
CDR3 DNA: TGTGCCAGCAGTTGGGAACAGGGGAGCGCTGAAGCTTTCTTT
CDR3 protein: CASSWEQGSAEAFF

J gene: TRBJ1-2
clone size: -
V gene: TRBV5-1
D gene: TRBD1
CDR3 DNA: TGCGCCAGCAGCTTACTCTACCGGGACAGGCGTAACTATGGCTACACCTTC
CDR3 protein: CASSLLYRDRRNYGYTF

J gene: TRBJ1-1
clone size: few
V gene: TRBV11-2
D gene: -
CDR3 DNA: TGTGCCAGCAGCCTCCTCGGAGGGAACCGAGCTTTCTTT
CDR3 protein: CASSLLGGNRAFF